Below are 2 T cell receptor beta chains sequenced from a single sample in a study of naive and memory T cell subsets. Two oligonucleotides, mixed equimolar, formed the beta constant-region primer covering TRBC1 and TRBC2. Four rounds of PCR amplified the ligated cDNA using nested alpha and beta constant-region primers plus SP2. Using its own MiXCR run on the UMI-ligation and nested PCR reads, TCRdb lists one record per CDR3 protein. The repertoire holds around 110,000 distinct CDR3 sequences, with around 35% as singletons. Input material: central memory CD4+ T cells from blood. These receptor sequences come from a human donor in good health.

This clonotype was seen more than once but under ten times. This rearrangement joins TRBV28 to TRBJ1-1, with D hard to call. CDR3 length: 12 amino acids. CDR1 MDHEN and CDR2 SYDVKM come from the germline V gene. Deletions cut 6 bases from V and 1 base from J, with 6 bases between. The CDR3 here is CASSGRNTEAFF. The CDR3 DNA follows: TGTGCCAGCAGCGGACGGAACACTGAAGCTTTCTTT.

This clonotype has only a few counts. The chain joins TRBV6-5 to TRBJ1-6; D call uncertain. CDR1 is MNHEY, CDR2 SVGAGI, per germline. V was trimmed by 6 bases and J by 9 bases, leaving 15 bases between them. This CDR3 region has 14 residues. For the CDR3, the DNA is TGTGCCAGCAGAAGGGTTAGGGATGGTTCACCCCTCCACTTT. Protein product: CASRRVRDGSPLHF.